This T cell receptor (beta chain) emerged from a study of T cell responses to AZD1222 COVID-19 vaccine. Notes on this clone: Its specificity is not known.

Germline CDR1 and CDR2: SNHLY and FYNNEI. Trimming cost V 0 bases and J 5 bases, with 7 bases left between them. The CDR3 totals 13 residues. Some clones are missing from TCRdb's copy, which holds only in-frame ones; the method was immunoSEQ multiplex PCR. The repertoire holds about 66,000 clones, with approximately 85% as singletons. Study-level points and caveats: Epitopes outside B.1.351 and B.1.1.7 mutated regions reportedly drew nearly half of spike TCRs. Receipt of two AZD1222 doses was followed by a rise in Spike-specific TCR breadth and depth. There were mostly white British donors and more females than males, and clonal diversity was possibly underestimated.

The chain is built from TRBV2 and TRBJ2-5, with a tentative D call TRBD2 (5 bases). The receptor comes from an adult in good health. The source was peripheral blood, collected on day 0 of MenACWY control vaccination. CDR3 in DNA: TGTGCCAGCAGTGAAGCTAGCGTGGAGACCCAGTACTTC. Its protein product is CASSEASVETQYF.